The present TCR beta chain was sequenced within a study of molecular identifiers for immune sequencing clone quantification. Deletions cut 1 base from V and 2 bases from J, with 10 bases between. This CDR3 contains 14 residues. Germline CDR1 is SGDLS and CDR2 is YYNGEE. CD8+CD4-CCR7+CD45RA+ sorting gave the naive CD8 T cells. TCRdb ran MiXCR on the PCR reads and lists one entry per CDR3 protein. The sample contains roughly 630,000 distinct CDR3 sequences, roughly 23% of which appear only once. This clonotype originated in a human donor in good health. Some libraries in this study had Jurkat cell RNA spiked in. The V and J genes are TRBV9 and TRBJ2-7, with D hard to call. The sequencing sample was made of naive CD8+ T cells from blood, with Jurkat cell RNA spiked in. The subset here: FACS-sorted CD8+CD4-CCR7+CD45RA+ naive T cells. CDR3 sequence: CASSVSDGAYEQYF. The CDR3, as DNA: TGTGCCAGCAGCGTATCGGATGGGGCCTACGAGCAGTACTTC.